This T cell receptor beta chain was documented in a study of cytomegalovirus exposure and HLA in healthy donors. At the level of the study: A prior analysis found some 110 million unique TCR beta sequences from roughly 180 million T cells. General study points: Most TCR sequences were rare, but some public TCRs occurred in many donors. Reported performance of the classifier showed diagnosis of cytomegalovirus status with high specificity and sensitivity.

In the PCR, 60 Vbeta and 13 Jbeta primers were used. The repertoire was sequenced with immunoSEQ multiplex PCR; TCRdb's copy has only in-frame clones and lacks some. The repertoire holds roughly 100,000 clones, with roughly 80% as singletons. The CDR3 length is 16 residues. Trimming shortened V by 4 bases and J by 3 bases, and 16 bases separated the two germline ends. Germline values: CDR1 SNHLY, CDR2 FYNNEI. This clone was observed a few times. Its antigen is not known. The rearrangement joins TRBV2 to TRBJ1-5; D remains ambiguous. The receptor was isolated from a man aged 40-49 years in good health and CMV-seronegative. The sample comprised PBMCs. In nucleotides, the CDR3 is TGTGCCAGCAGTGTCTCTGTTGGCGGCTCCAATCAGCCCCAGCATTTT. As protein: CASSVSVGGSNQPQHF.